These 2 T cell receptor beta chains were sequenced from one sample in a study of glioma-infiltrating T cells. Amplification of TCR alpha and beta CDR3 regions from RNA used iRepertoire nested multiplex PCR. TCRdb ran MiXCR on the multiplex PCR reads and lists one entry per CDR3 protein. This table has around 93,000 distinct CDR3 sequences, roughly 39% appearing once. The sequenced sample consisted of glioma tissue, nonneoplastic brain tissue, or PBMCs (not recorded which). These receptors were collected from a human donor with low-grade glioma or glioblastoma, undergoing nonglioma brain surgery, or in good health (not recorded which).

At least ten counts were recorded for this clonotype. The chain recombines TRBV7-2 with TRBJ2-4; D possibly uses TRBD1 or TRBD2 (6 bases each). Germline lookup yields CDR1 SGHTA and CDR2 FQGNSA. The V end lost 5 bases, the J end lost 11 bases, and 10 bases lay between the germline ends. The CDR3 extends over 11 amino acids. CDR3 loop: CASSGRGLQYF. The DNA for the CDR3 is TGTGCCAGCAGCGGACGGGGGCTTCAGTACTTC.

V and J are TRBV30 and TRBJ2-3; TRBD2 agrees at 10 bases. After removal of 4 bases from V and 5 bases from J, the junction contained 12 bases not matched to a gene. This CDR3 has 16 amino acids. From germline, CDR1 is GTSNPN and CDR2 SVGIG (reference sequence). The CDR3 protein is CAWKRGASGSRDTQYF. The DNA for the CDR3 is TGTGCCTGGAAACGGGGGGCTAGCGGGAGCCGAGATACGCAGTATTTT.